This T cell receptor (beta chain) was identified in a study of T cell responses to AZD1222 COVID-19 vaccine. TCRdb keeps only in-frame clones here, not all; method: immunoSEQ multiplex PCR. In the table there are around 65,000 clones, 81% of which are singletons. As for this clone: The target antigen is unknown.

Second-dose timings of about 4 or about 12 weeks were pooled. Study-wide points: Among vaccine-associated CD4 TCRs, coverage spanned spike, with dominance at 160-218 and 743-854. Repertoires were obtained solely post-peak T cell response.

Germline V lookup: CDR1 MNHEY, CDR2 SVGAGI. The CDR3 is 13 residues long. The V end was cut by 3 bases, the J end by 3 bases, with 8 bases between. The TCR sequence derives from an adult who received the AZD1222 COVID-19 vaccine. The chain has TRBV6-5 and TRBJ2-5; no definite D call. Sequences were derived from peripheral blood, sampled 28 days after the second AZD1222 dose. As DNA, the CDR3 is TGTGCCAGCAGTTATTACGAAGAAGAGACCCAGTACTTC. Residues: CASSYYEEETQYF.